The clone carrying this T cell receptor beta chain came up many times. Coverage ceases 3 residues before the CDR3 finishes, and the germline J gene fills in the end. Sequencing used immunoSEQ multiplex PCR; TCRdb keeps in-frame clones, though not all of them. The data list tens of thousands of clones, none observed once; 0.95% falls to the top ten. V was pared by 3 bases and J by 5 bases, with 18 bases between. The CDR3 runs 16 residues. From germline, CDR1 is SGDLS and CDR2 YYNGEE. The data were taken from a study of T cell clonality in common variable immunodeficiency. V usage is TRBV9 and J usage is TRBJ2-1; a weak D match, TRBD1 (6 bases). Sequencing was carried out using peripheral blood mononuclear cells. The TCR originated in a person aged 18-70 years in good health. Incomplete CDR3 DNA: TGTGCCAGCAGCGCCAAAACAGGGTTTGTCGACAATGAG. It specifies CASSAKTGFVDNE. The whole CDR3 reads CASSAKTGFVDNEQFF.